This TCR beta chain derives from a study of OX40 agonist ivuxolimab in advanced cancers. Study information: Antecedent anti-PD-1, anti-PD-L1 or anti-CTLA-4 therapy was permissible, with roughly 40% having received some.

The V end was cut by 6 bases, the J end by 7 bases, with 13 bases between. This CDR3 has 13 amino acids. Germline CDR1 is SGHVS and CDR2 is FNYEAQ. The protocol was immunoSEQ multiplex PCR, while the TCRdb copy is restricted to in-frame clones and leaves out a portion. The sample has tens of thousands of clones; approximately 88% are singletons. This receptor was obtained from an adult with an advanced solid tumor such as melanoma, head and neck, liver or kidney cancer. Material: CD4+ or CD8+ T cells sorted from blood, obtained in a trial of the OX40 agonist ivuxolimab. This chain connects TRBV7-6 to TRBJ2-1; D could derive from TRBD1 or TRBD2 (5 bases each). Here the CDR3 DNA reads TGTGCCAGCAGTAGAGGGGTTCGGAATGAGCAGTTCTTC. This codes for CASSRGVRNEQFF. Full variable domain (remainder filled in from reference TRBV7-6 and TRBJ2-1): GAGVSQSPRYKVTKRGQDVALRCDPISGHVSLYWYRQALGQGPEFLTYFNYEAQQDKSGLPNDRFSAERPEGSISTLTIQRTEQRDSAMYRCASSRGVRNEQFFGPGTRLTVL.